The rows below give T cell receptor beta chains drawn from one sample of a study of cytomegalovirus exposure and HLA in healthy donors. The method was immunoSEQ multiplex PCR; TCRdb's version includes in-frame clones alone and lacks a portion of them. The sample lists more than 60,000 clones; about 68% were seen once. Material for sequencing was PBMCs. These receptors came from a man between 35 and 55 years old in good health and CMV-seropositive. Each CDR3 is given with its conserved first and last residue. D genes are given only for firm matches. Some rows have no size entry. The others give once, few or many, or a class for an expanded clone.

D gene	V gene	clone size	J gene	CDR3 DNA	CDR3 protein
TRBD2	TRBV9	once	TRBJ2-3	TGTGCCAGCAGCGTAGCGGCGGCTAGCGGGAGTGTGTCAGATACGCAGTATTTT	CASSVAAASGSVSDTQYF
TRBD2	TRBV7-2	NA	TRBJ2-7	TGTGCCAGCAGTCTAACGACTAGCGGGGCCTACGAGCAGTACTTC	CASSLTTSGAYEQYF
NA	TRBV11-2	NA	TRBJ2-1	TGTGCCAGCAGCTTAGAGCGGGGAGGGGGTGAGCAGTTCTTC	CASSLERGGGEQFF
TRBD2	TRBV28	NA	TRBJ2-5	TGTGCCAGCGGCCAGGGACTAGCGGGTTCAGAGACCCAGTACTTC	CASGQGLAGSETQYF
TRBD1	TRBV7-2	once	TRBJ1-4	TGTGCCAGCAGCTTAGTGGGGGGGCCCAGGGGGCGCGCAGATGAAAAACTGTTTTTT	CASSLVGGPRGRADEKLFF
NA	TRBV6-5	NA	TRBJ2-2	TGTGCCAGCAGTCCTCCCGGGGACACCGGGGAGCTGTCTTTT	CASSPPGDTGELSF
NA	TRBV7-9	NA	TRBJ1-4	TGTGCCAGCAGCTTCCAATCGACAGTAGGTAAAGAAAAACTGTTTTTT	CASSFQSTVGKEKLFF
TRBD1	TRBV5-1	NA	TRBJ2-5	TGCGCCACCTCGCCGGGGACAGGGGGCCGCGAGACCCAGTACTTC	CATSPGTGGRETQYF
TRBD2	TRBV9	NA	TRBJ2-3	TGTGCCAGCAGCGTAGGACTAGCGGGAACAGATACGCAGTATTTT	CASSVGLAGTDTQYF
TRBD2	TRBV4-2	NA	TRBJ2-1	TGTGCCAGCAGCCAAGTCGAACTAGCGGGAGGGTCCTACAATGAGCAGTTCTTC	CASSQVELAGGSYNEQFF
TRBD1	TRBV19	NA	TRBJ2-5	TGTGCCAGTAGTATACAGGGGGAAGTGGAGACCCAGTACTTC	CASSIQGEVETQYF
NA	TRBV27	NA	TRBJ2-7	TGTGCCAGCAGGTACGGAGAGTCCTACGAGCAGTACTTC	CASRYGESYEQYF
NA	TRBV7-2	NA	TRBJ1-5	TGTGCCAGCAGCCCCCGCCCAGGGGCTGGCAATCAGCCCCAGCATTTT	CASSPRPGAGNQPQHF
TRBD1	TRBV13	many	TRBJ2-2	TGTGCCAGCAGCCTAGGACAGGGGATTCAGGACACCGGGGAGCTGTTTTTT	CASSLGQGIQDTGELFF
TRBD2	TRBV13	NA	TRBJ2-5	TGTGCCAGCAGCCTCCGGGGGGTTGAAGAGACCCAGTACTTC	CASSLRGVEETQYF
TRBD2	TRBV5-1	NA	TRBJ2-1	TGCGCCAGCAGCCTCATAGCGGGGACTTACAATGAGCAGTTCTTC	CASSLIAGTYNEQFF
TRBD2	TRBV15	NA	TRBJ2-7	TGTGCCACCAGCAGGACATACCTCGGACTAGAGGTTTCCGAGCAGTACTTC	CATSRTYLGLEVSEQYF
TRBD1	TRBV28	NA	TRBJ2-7	TGTGCCAGCAGTTCCCAAGACAGGGACGAGCAGTACTTC	CASSSQDRDEQYF
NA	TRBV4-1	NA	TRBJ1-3	TGCGCCAGCAGCCCTTCGGCCGGGGGATCCGGAAACACCATATATTTT	CASSPSAGGSGNTIYF
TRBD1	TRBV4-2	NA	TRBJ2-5	TGTGCCAGCAGAGACAATACCGGGACAGGGGGAGAGACCCAGTACTTC	CASRDNTGTGGETQYF
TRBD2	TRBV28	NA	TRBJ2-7	TGTGCCAGCACTTTCCCGGGGGGACGGTACGAGCAGTACTTC	CASTFPGGRYEQYF
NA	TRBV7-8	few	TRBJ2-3	TGTGCCAGCACTGGGGGGAGTACGCAGTATTTT	CASTGGSTQYF
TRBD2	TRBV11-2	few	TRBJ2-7	TGTGCCAGCAGCGCCACCGGGACTAGCTCCTACGAGCAGTACTTC	CASSATGTSSYEQYF
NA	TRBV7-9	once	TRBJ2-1	TGTGCCAGCAGCAAGGTGGGGCGGGAAGACGGGAATGAGCAGTTCTTC	CASSKVGREDGNEQFF
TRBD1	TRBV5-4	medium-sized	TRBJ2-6	TGTGCCAGCAGCGCGCCGGGACAGGGGGCGGCGGGTGGGGCCAACGTCCTGACTTTC	CASSAPGQGAAGGANVLTF
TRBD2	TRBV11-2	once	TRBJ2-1	TGTGCCAGCAGCTTTAGAAGGGAGCGGGGGGGCAATGAGCAGTTCTTC	CASSFRRERGGNEQFF
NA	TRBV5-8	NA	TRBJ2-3	TGTGCCAGCAGCCCTAACCCGTCCACAGATACGCAGTATTTT	CASSPNPSTDTQYF
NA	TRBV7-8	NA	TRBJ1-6	TGTGCCAGCAGCTCCGTGAGGACACCCCTCCACTTT	CASSSVRTPLHF
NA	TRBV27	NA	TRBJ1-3	TGTGCCAGCAGTACACGGGGGGGGAACACCATATATTTT	CASSTRGGNTIYF
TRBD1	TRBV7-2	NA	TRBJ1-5	TGTGCCAGCAGCTTAACGGGACAGGGTGAACAGCCCCAGCATTTT	CASSLTGQGEQPQHF
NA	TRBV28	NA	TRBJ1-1	TGTGCCAGCAGCCCAGGAACGAACACTGAAGCTTTCTTT	CASSPGTNTEAFF
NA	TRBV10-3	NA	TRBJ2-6	TGTGCCATCAGTGAGTCACATTCTGGGGCCAACGTCCTGACTTTC	CAISESHSGANVLTF
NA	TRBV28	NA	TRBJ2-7	TGTGCCAGCACCTCATCCAAGGGGCCCTACGAGCAGTACTTC	CASTSSKGPYEQYF
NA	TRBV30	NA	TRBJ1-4	TGTGCCTGGAGGTTGGCAGGGAATGAAAAACTGTTTTTT	CAWRLAGNEKLFF
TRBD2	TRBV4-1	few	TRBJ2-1	TGCGCCAGCAGCCCTAGGGGACTAGCGGGAGTAGGAAACAATGAGCAGTTCTTC	CASSPRGLAGVGNNEQFF
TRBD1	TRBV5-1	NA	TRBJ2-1	TGCGCCAGCAGCTTGGGACAGGGATCCTACAATGAGCAGTTCTTC	CASSLGQGSYNEQFF
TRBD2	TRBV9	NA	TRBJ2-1	TGTGCCAGCAGCGTAGGATCCCTAGCGGGAGGGTCGGTGCGTGCCTCCTACAATGAGCAGTTCTTC	CASSVGSLAGGSVRASYNEQFF
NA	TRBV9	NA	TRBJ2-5	TGTGCCAGCAGCGGAGACAGCGCCCAAGAGGCCCAGTACTTC	CASSGDSAQEAQYF
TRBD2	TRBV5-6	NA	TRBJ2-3	TGTGCCAGCAGTACATTGGGGCGGGAGAGGAGCACAGATACGCAGTATTTT	CASSTLGRERSTDTQYF
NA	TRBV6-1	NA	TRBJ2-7	TGTGCCAGCAGTGAAGTGGGCGGACTTTACGAGCAGTACTTC	CASSEVGGLYEQYF
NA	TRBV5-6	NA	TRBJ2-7	TGTGCCAGCAGCTATGACTTTTACGCCGAGCAGTACTTC	CASSYDFYAEQYF
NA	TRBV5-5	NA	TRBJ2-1	TGTGCCAGCAGCCAGGACAGACGTGAGCAGTTCTTC	CASSQDRREQFF
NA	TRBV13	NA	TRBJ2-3	TGTGCCAGCAGCTTAGGCCGGCCAGGTGGGTCAGATACGCAGTATTTT	CASSLGRPGGSDTQYF